The sequence of this T cell receptor (beta chain) was determined in a study of tumor-infiltrating lymphocytes in localized non-small cell lung cancer. Study background: Some samples were collected after neoadjuvant chemotherapy; smokers, never-smokers and several histologies were included.

Overall study findings and caveats: Higher tumor T cell infiltration than in uninvolved lung was supported by TCRbeta sequencing.

Germline assignment: CDR1 SNHLY and CDR2 FYNNEI. V lost 4 bases to trimming and J lost 0 bases; unmatched junction nucleotides: 6. CDR3 length equals 15 residues. In the case of this clone: Its antigen is as yet unknown.

Clones were sequenced by immunoSEQ multiplex PCR, and TCRdb holds only the in-frame ones, with some missing. This sample has 12,000 to 15,000 clones, with roughly 75% found just once. Sequencing was performed on uninvolved lung tissue not adjacent to the tumor. V gene TRBV2 combines with J gene TRBJ2-7; 7 positions agree with TRBD1. This receptor was identified in a human donor with non-small cell lung cancer. The CDR3 DNA is TGTGCCAGCAGTGGGGGGACAGAGCGCTCCTACGAGCAGTACTTC. Its translation: CASSGGTERSYEQYF.